Below are 31 T cell receptor beta chains sequenced from a single sample in a study of beta chain features in type 1 diabetes. Reverse transcribing all isolated RNA meant expressed TCRB transcripts were sequenced. The table came from immunoSEQ multiplex PCR; TCRdb's copy has only in-frame clones and leaves some out. The table records roughly 25,000 clones, roughly two thirds of them present only once. The sequencing input was Tregs from blood. The receptors were sampled from a woman in her forties in good health.

This clone has more than one count but fewer than ten. The chain links TRBV6-5 to TRBJ2-3, with D uncertain. Per germline, CDR1 MNHEY and CDR2 SVGAGI. V lost 2 bases to trimming and J lost 5 bases, with 11 bases between them. This CDR3 has 14 amino acids. In DNA, the CDR3 is TGTGCCAGCAGTTACGGATCGACATTAGATACGCAGTATTTT. Protein sequence: CASSYGSTLDTQYF.

J is TRBJ2-2 and V is TRBV5-1; 10 bases are shared with TRBD1. The germline gives CDR1 SGHRS, CDR2 YFSETQ. The CDR3 consists of 14 residues. With 4 bases clipped from V and 4 bases from J, the junction kept 1 base outside the gene matches. CDR3 amino acids: CASSRTGGTGELFF. The CDR3 DNA is TGCGCCAGCAGCCGGACAGGGGGCACCGGGGAGCTGTTTTTT.

The J gene is TRBJ2-3, the V gene TRBV7-2; 16 nucleotides line up with TRBD2. J gave up 0 bases and V 4 bases, and 4 bases lay outside the gene matches. The CDR3 is 18 amino acids. Per germline, CDR1 SGHTA and CDR2 FQGNSA. The chain's CDR3 is CASSWGLAGGTSTDTQYF. Written as DNA, the CDR3 is TGTGCCAGCAGCTGGGGACTAGCGGGGGGGACTAGCACAGATACGCAGTATTTT.

The V call is TRBV5-1, the J call TRBJ1-1; 7 bases fit TRBD1. The length of the CDR3 is 14 residues. Germline loops: CDR1 SGHRS, CDR2 YFSETQ. The V and J ends lost 2 bases and 2 bases, in that order; junction bases with no gene match: 3. CDR3 nucleotide sequence: TGCGCCAGCAGCTTCGGGACAGTAAACACTGAAGCTTTCTTT. Translation: CASSFGTVNTEAFF.

The chain combines TRBV19 with TRBJ2-1, with 16 positions matching TRBD2. CDR1 and CDR2 from the germline V gene are LNHDA and SQIVND (reference sequence). V lost 4 bases and J lost 7; bases outside the gene matches: 10. CDR3 size: 18 residues. The CDR3 DNA is TGTGCCAGTAGTACATCCGGGACTAGCGGGGGGGTGGGTAATGAGCAGTTCTTC. Protein sequence: CASSTSGTSGGVGNEQFF.

The chain recombines TRBV6-1 with TRBJ2-3, with a possible D match to TRBD2 (5 bases). Germline CDR1 is MNHNS and CDR2 is SASEGT. V lost 3 bases to trimming and J lost 5 bases, with 15 bases between them. The CDR3 covers 15 residues. The CDR3 coding sequence is TGTGCCAGCAGTGATGGAAGTCTAGCCAAAGATACGCAGTATTTT. As protein: CASSDGSLAKDTQYF.

The chain couples TRBV6-6 to TRBJ2-3, with 7 bases aligning to TRBD1. Germline CDR1 MNHNY, CDR2 SVGAGI (reference sequence). The CDR3 totals 13 residues. V dropped 0 bases and J dropped 8; count of bases not matched to a gene: 2. The CDR3 coding sequence is TGTGCCAGCAGTTACTCGACAGGGTTTACGCAGTATTTT. Translation: CASSYSTGFTQYF.

V and J are TRBV7-9 and TRBJ2-5, with 16 bases aligning to TRBD2. This CDR3 has 16 residues. Germline CDR1 SEHNR, CDR2 FQNEAQ (reference sequence). The V segment lost 4 bases and the J segment 5 bases; nucleotides outside the gene matches: 4. Written as DNA, the CDR3 is TGTGCCAGCAGCTCGGGACTAGCGGGGGGGCCGGAGACCCAGTACTTC. It specifies CASSSGLAGGPETQYF.

The table lists this clone with a count of one. The chain couples TRBV9 to TRBJ1-2; 9 positions agree with TRBD1. Per the germline V gene, CDR1 is SGDLS and CDR2 is YYNGEE. The V gene end was trimmed by 3 bases and the J gene end by 2 bases; junction bases not matched to a gene: 2. This CDR3 contains 14 residues. CDR3 nucleotide sequence: TGTGCCAGCAGCGAGACAGGGGGGAACTATGGCTACACCTTC. This translates into CASSETGGNYGYTF.

J is TRBJ1-2 and V is TRBV11-2; D remains ambiguous. V was trimmed by 0 bases and J by 4 bases, leaving 6 bases between them. Germline CDR1 and CDR2: SGHAT and FQNNGV. The CDR3 consists of 13 residues. CDR3 in DNA: TGTGCCAGCAGCTTAGATGGCGGCTATGGCTACACCTTC. This translates into CASSLDGGYGYTF.

This clone was seen a single time. The rearrangement links TRBV7-2 to TRBJ2-7, with 8 positions matching TRBD2. The CDR3 is 14 amino acids. Germline CDR1 reads SGHTA; CDR2 reads FQGNSA. Trimming at V came to 1 base and at J to 5 bases, leaving 4 bases not matched to a gene. CDR3: CASSLGGGSDEQYF. The CDR3 DNA reads TGTGCCAGCAGCTTAGGCGGGGGGTCGGACGAGCAGTACTTC.

The chain couples TRBV5-1 to TRBJ1-2, with D possibly matching TRBD1 (5 bases). CDR1 is SGHRS, CDR2 YFSETQ, per germline. The CDR3 spans 15 residues. V gave up 3 bases and J gave up 3 bases, with 15 bases separating them. The CDR3 DNA is TGCGCCAGCAGCTACTCCAGGGTAGGCGACTATGGCTACACCTTC. Amino acid sequence: CASSYSRVGDYGYTF.

By frequency in the sample, this clone is medium-sized. This sequence joins TRBV7-2 and TRBJ2-7; TRBD1 agrees at 8 bases. This CDR3 comprises 14 residues. Trimming removed 4 bases from V and 1 base from J; junction bases left unmatched: 3. Germline lookup yields CDR1 SGHTA and CDR2 FQGNSA. DNA for the CDR3: TGTGCCAGCAGCTCCAGACAGGGGTCCTACGAGCAGTACTTC. It yields the protein CASSSRQGSYEQYF.

This chain links TRBV11-2 with TRBJ1-1, with 9 bases identical to TRBD1. The CDR3 extends over 15 amino acids. With 5 bases clipped from V and 4 bases from J, the junction kept 8 bases outside the gene matches. CDR1 is SGHAT and CDR2 is FQNNGV in the germline V gene. DNA of the CDR3: TGTGCCAGCAGCACCCAGGGACAGGGAGTCACTGAAGCTTTCTTT. This codes for CASSTQGQGVTEAFF.

The table lists this clone with a few counts. The chain carries TRBV9 and TRBJ1-1; 10 bases are shared with TRBD1. Germline V gene sequence: CDR1 SGDLS, CDR2 YYNGEE. This CDR3 is 16 amino acids long. V was clipped by 0 bases and J by 2 bases; unmatched bases: 4. The CDR3 spells CASSVEDRGHNTEAFF. The DNA of the CDR3 is TGTGCCAGCAGCGTAGAAGACAGGGGGCACAACACTGAAGCTTTCTTT.

This clone has just one count. The gene calls are TRBV23-1 and TRBJ2-7; 11 nucleotides align to TRBD1. Being an ORF, TRBV23-1 has a function that is uncertain. The CDR3 consists of 14 residues. Trimming cost V 7 bases and J 7 bases; bases outside gene matches: 9. The CDR3 DNA sequence: TGCGCCAGCATCGCCAGGACAGGGGGCGGGGAGCAGTACTTC. It specifies CASIARTGGGEQYF.

The chain recombines TRBV7-2 with TRBJ1-6, with 10 bases matching TRBD1. CDR1 is SGHTA and CDR2 is FQGNSA in the germline V gene. The CDR3 is 15 amino acids. J lost 7 bases, V lost 4 bases, and 4 bases had no gene match. The DNA of the CDR3 is TGTGCCAGCAGCTCCACGGGACAGGGGAATTCACCCCTCCACTTT. Protein: CASSSTGQGNSPLHF. The full variable domain, rest sourced from reference TRBV7-2 and TRBJ1-6, is GAGVSQSPSNKVTEKGKDVELRCDPISGHTALYWYRQSLGQGLEFLIYFQGNSAPDKSGLPSDRFSAERTGGSVSTLTIQRTQQEDSAVYLCASSSTGQGNSPLHFGNGTRLTVT.

The chain links TRBV29-1 to TRBJ1-2, with D maybe TRBD1 (5 bases). Trimming left V 4 bases short and J 3 bases short, with 24 bases between. CDR3 length: 17 residues. Germline CDR1 SQVTM, CDR2 ANQGSEA. CDR3 residues: CSVGGRSPLRIDYGYTF. CDR3 DNA: TGCAGCGTTGGGGGGAGGTCGCCCCTAAGAATCGACTATGGCTACACCTTC. The entire variable domain, with the rest obtained from reference TRBV29-1 and TRBJ1-2, is as follows: SAVISQKPSRDICQRGTSLTIQCQVDSQVTMMFWYRQQPGQSLTLIATANQGSEATYESGFVIDKFPISRPNLTFSTLTVSNMSPEDSSIYLCSVGGRSPLRIDYGYTFGSGTRLTVV.

This clone was seen only a few times. This chain uses TRBV19 with TRBJ1-4; the D gene is possibly TRBD1 (6 bases). V was cut by 3 bases and J by 10 bases, with 12 bases left in between. In germline, CDR1 is LNHDA, CDR2 SQIVND (reference sequence). This CDR3 has 13 amino acids. The CDR3 sequence: CASSMWQGGKLFF. In DNA, the CDR3 is TGTGCCAGTAGTATGTGGCAAGGGGGAAAACTGTTTTTT.

V is TRBV6-6 and J is TRBJ2-7, with D possibly matching TRBD1 (6 bases). The germline gives CDR1 MNHNY, CDR2 SVGAGI (reference sequence). V lost 5 bases, J lost 3 bases, and 20 bases lay in between. The length of the CDR3 is 16 residues. Here the CDR3 reads CASSNPRDIYGYEQYF. In DNA form, the CDR3 reads TGTGCCAGCAGTAACCCTAGGGACATCTATGGCTACGAGCAGTACTTC.

The rearrangement links TRBV7-9 to TRBJ2-7, with no clear D. The germline V gene encodes CDR1 SEHNR and CDR2 FQNEAQ (reference sequence). The V and J ends lost 3 bases and 3 bases respectively, with 3 bases between them. The CDR3 runs 11 residues. The DNA for the CDR3 is TGTGCCAGCAGCTTTAACTACGAGCAGTACTTC. Encoded protein: CASSFNYEQYF.

The CDR3 DNA reads as TGCGCCAGCAGCTTGGACCGGGACAGGAGCTCCTACGAGCAGTACTTC. Encoded protein: CASSLDRDRSSYEQYF. The V gene is TRBV5-1, the J gene TRBJ2-7; 8 bases match TRBD1. Germline V gives CDR1 SGHRS, CDR2 YFSETQ. Trimming at V came to 0 bases and at J to 0 bases, leaving 5 bases not matched to a gene. CDR3 length equals 16 residues.

The chain has TRBV5-4 and TRBJ1-5; D gene ambiguous. Germline loops: CDR1 SGHNT, CDR2 YYREEE (reference sequence). The CDR3 consists of 14 residues. The V end was cut by 1 base, the J end by 0 bases, with 5 bases between. CDR3 loop: CASSLIGSNQPQHF. CDR3 DNA: TGTGCCAGCAGCTTGATCGGTAGCAATCAGCCCCAGCATTTT.

V usage is TRBV23-1 and J usage is TRBJ2-5; 12 bases match TRBD2. TRBV23-1 falls under the ORF class, with uncertain function. With 2 bases clipped from V and 1 base from J, the junction kept 14 bases outside the gene matches. The CDR3 length is 20 residues. CDR3 protein: CASSQGLAGGQPIPQETQYF. DNA for the CDR3: TGCGCCAGCAGTCAAGGTCTAGCGGGGGGGCAACCGATACCCCAAGAGACCCAGTACTTC.

The sample holds a few counts of this clone. CDR3 protein: CASSLAGTSGVEQYF. The DNA of the CDR3 is TGTGCCAGCAGCTTAGCGGGGACTAGCGGGGTTGAGCAGTACTTC. The rearrangement uses TRBV7-2 and TRBJ2-7; 13 bases fit TRBD2. The V gene end was trimmed by 0 bases and the J gene end by 7 bases; junction bases not matched to a gene: 3. CDR1 and CDR2 (germline): SGHTA, FQGNSA. The CDR3 is 15 residues long.

This clone has a single count. The J gene is TRBJ1-1, the V gene TRBV20-1; D call uncertain. With 0 bases removed from V and 6 bases from J, the gap between germline ends came to 5 bases. This CDR3 comprises 11 residues. CDR1 is DFQATT, CDR2 SNEGSKA, per germline (reference sequence). The CDR3 DNA reads as TGCAGTGCTAGAGATGCAGCTGAAGCTTTCTTT. Protein: CSARDAAEAFF.

This clone has only one observation. This chain connects TRBV7-2 to TRBJ1-1; D is undetermined. From germline, CDR1 is SGHTA and CDR2 FQGNSA. V lost 5 bases and J 1 base, leaving 20 bases between the germline ends. The CDR3 contains 17 residues. CDR3 DNA sequence: TGTGCCAGCAGCGCCGCCCCGCCCGGGATTGCGAACACTGAAGCTTTCTTT. As protein: CASSAAPPGIANTEAFF.

The chain's CDR3 is CASSAFGGQGARNTIYF. CDR3 sequence (DNA): TGTGCCAGCAGCGCGTTCGGGGGACAGGGGGCGAGAAACACCATATATTTT. The chain joins TRBV7-9 to TRBJ1-3, with TRBD1 matching 12 bases. The CDR3 runs to 17 residues. Losses at the gene ends were 5 bases for V and 5 bases for J; bases not matched to a gene: 10. Germline loops: CDR1 SEHNR, CDR2 FQNEAQ (reference sequence).

The chain links TRBV7-9 to TRBJ2-7; D may be TRBD2 (5 bases). CDR1 is SEHNR, CDR2 FQNEAQ, per germline (reference sequence). The CDR3 covers 13 residues. Trimming shortened V by 4 bases and J by 6 bases, and 13 bases separated the two germline ends. This CDR3 is CASSSEAGGEQYF. The CDR3 DNA follows: TGTGCCAGCAGCTCCGAAGCAGGAGGCGAGCAGTACTTC.

The chain joins TRBV5-1 to TRBJ2-7; D might be TRBD1 (6 bases). The CDR3 is 14 amino acids. V lost 5 bases and J lost 5, with 17 bases in between. Germline V gene data show CDR1 as SGHRS and CDR2 as YFSETQ. CDR3: CASRTGNQFDEQYF. CDR3 DNA sequence: TGCGCCAGCAGAACAGGGAACCAGTTCGACGAGCAGTACTTC.

This clone was observed a handful of times. The chain couples TRBV7-9 to TRBJ2-6; TRBD1 aligns across 10 bases. This CDR3 has 17 amino acids. Germline V gene data show CDR1 as SEHNR and CDR2 as FQNEAQ (reference sequence). Losses at the gene ends were 4 bases for V and 1 base for J; bases not matched to a gene: 4. CDR3 in DNA: TGTGCCAGCAGCTCGACAGGGGGCTGGTCTGGGGCCAACGTCCTGACTTTC. Its translation is CASSSTGGWSGANVLTF.